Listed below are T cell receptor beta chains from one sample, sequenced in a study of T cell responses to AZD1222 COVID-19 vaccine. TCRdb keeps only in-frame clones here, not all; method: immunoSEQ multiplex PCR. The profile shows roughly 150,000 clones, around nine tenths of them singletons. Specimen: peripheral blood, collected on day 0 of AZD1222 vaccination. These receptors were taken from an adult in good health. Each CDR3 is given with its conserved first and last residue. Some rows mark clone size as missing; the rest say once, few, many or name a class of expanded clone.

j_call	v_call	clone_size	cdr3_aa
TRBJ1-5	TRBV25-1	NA	CASSEYGSHQPQHF
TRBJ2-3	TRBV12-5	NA	CASGLVPRPTEIPDTQYF
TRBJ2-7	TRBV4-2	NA	CASSQTLAGGPREQYF
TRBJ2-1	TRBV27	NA	CASSSGAGALDEQFF
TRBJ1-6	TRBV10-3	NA	CAISDLGVNYNSPLHF
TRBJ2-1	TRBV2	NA	CASSERYNEQFF
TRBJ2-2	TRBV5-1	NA	CASSLVASPNTGELFF
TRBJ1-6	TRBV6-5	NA	CASSYSWDLLSPLHF
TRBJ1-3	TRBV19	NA	CASSIEDRVGNTIYF
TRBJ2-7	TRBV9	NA	CASSVGGTNFEQYF
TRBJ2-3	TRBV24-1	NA	CATSGRGSGRGTDTQYF
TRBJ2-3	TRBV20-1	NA	CSARVGDTQYF
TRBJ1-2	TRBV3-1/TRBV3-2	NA	CASSQVRGRVGGYTF
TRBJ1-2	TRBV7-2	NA	CASSLDGRFNYGYTF
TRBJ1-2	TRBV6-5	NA	CASNIGQTANYGYTF
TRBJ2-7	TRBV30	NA	CAWVTSGTYEQYF
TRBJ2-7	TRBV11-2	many	CASSLFGSSYEQYF
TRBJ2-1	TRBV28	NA	CASSLLGTDNEQFF
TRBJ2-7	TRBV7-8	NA	CASSPPGVEQYF
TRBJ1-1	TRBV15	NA	CATSRDLSVTEAFF
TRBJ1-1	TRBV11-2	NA	CASSPRQGNTEAFF
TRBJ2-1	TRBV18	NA	CASSPLRAGTNNEQFF
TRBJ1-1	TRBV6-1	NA	CASSDPGRNTEAFF
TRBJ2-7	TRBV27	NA	CASRTGELYEQYF
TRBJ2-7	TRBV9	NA	CASSTGHSSSYEQYF
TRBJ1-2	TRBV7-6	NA	CASSSDELYGYTF
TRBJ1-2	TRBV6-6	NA	CASSPADRNSGYTF
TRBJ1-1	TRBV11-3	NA	CASSPGGVNTEAFF
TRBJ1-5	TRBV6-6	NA	CATRTGANQPQHF
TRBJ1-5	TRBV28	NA	CASTQGGSNQPQHF
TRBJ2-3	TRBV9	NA	CASSVGQRTDTQYF
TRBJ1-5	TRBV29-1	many	CSVGDAMDNQPQHF
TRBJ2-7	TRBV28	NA	CASSFPAGFGEQYF
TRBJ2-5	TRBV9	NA	CASSVHSGGALETQYF
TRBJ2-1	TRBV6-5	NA	CASSYSGTGNNEQFF